A single sample gave rise to the 3 T cell receptor beta chains below, sequenced in a study of PD-1 blockade in classical Hodgkin lymphoma (dated by TCRdb to the early 2020s). The library was generated by the immunoSEQ multiplex PCR assay. This is the immuneACCESS table as TCRdb keeps it, with only in-frame sequences that have V and J called. A part of the clones is gone; compared with another copy, unresolved V genes explain less than half, and the rest is unexplained. The sample table contains tens of thousands of clones; only one count was recorded for more than 75% of them. The ten largest clones capture around 5.1% of the sample. What this sample's time point label stands for: newly diagnosed, previously untreated cHL patient sample. Input material: peripheral blood mononuclear cells (PBMCs). These receptors all come from a human donor with classical Hodgkin lymphoma.

V and J are TRBV18 and TRBJ2-5; TRBD1 might be the D (5 bases). CDR3 size: 13 residues. The germline V and J ends were trimmed by 3 bases and 2 bases, with 7 bases remaining between them. Germline assignment: CDR1 KGHSH and CDR2 LQKENI. The DNA of the CDR3 is TGTGCCAGCTCACCGAGACAGCAAGAGACCCAGTACTTC. Protein product: CASSPRQQETQYF.

CDR3 amino acids: CASSPGLAGNNEQFF. The CDR3, as DNA: TGTGCCAGCAGCCCAGGCCTAGCGGGAAACAATGAGCAGTTCTTC. The chain employs TRBV7-3 and TRBJ2-1; 9 nucleotides line up with TRBD2. J was trimmed by 5 bases and V by 5 bases; bases with no gene match: 7. The CDR3 is 15 amino acids. Germline V gene lookup returns CDR1 SGHTA and CDR2 FQGTGA. The full variable domain, in which reference TRBV7-3 and TRBJ2-1 provide the parts outside the CDR3, is GAGVSQTPSNKVTEKGKYVELRCDPISGHTALYWYRQSLGQGPEFLIYFQGTGAADDSGLPNDRFFAVRPEGSVSTLKIQRTERGDSAVYLCASSPGLAGNNEQFFGPGTRLTVL.

V is TRBV6-6 and J is TRBJ2-3; 10 nucleotides align to TRBD1. The trim removed 6 bases at V and 3 bases at J, leaving 6 bases unmatched. The CDR3 has 15 residues. The germline V gene has CDR1 MNHNY and CDR2 SVGAGI (reference sequence). The CDR3 loop is CASRPGTGATDTQYF. As DNA, the CDR3 is TGTGCCAGCAGGCCCGGGACAGGGGCGACAGATACGCAGTATTTT.